This entry lists 32 T cell receptor beta chains sequenced from one sample in a study of regulatory T cells in long-lasting Graves disease. To make TCR beta libraries, researchers used iRepertoire HTBI primers and Arm-PCR of CDR3 regions. Each CDR3 protein gets one entry after TCRdb re-called the multiplex PCR reads with MiXCR. The sample lists 450,000 to 600,000 distinct CDR3 sequences; less than 15% were seen once. Indicated time point: newly diagnosed GD, antithyroid drugs for less than 3 months. PBMC RNA was the source of the TCR library. The same data also went into a second study, on T cells in Graves' hyperthyroidism and ophthalmopathy.

The input for sequencing was peripheral blood mononuclear cells (PBMCs), taken at new diagnosis, from a patient treated with antithyroid drugs. The receptor set was obtained from a man aged 25-45 years with Graves disease.

This clonotype showed up many times. The chain combines TRBV2 with TRBJ2-1; no clear D gene. CDR1 and CDR2 (germline): SNHLY, FYNNEI. This CDR3 spans 12 amino acids. The germline V and J ends were trimmed by 3 bases and 6 bases, with 6 bases remaining between them. In DNA, the CDR3 is TGTGCCAGCAGTGAGGAAAGCAATGAGCAGTTCTTC. Residues: CASSEESNEQFF.

There are many counts of this clonotype. The chain combines TRBV11-2 with TRBJ2-1; no clear D. CDR3 size: 12 residues. CDR1 and CDR2 (germline): SGHAT, FQNNGV. The V end was cut by 5 bases, the J end by 8 bases, with 10 bases between. CDR3 DNA: TGTGCCAGCAGCCCCCATGTCGATGAGCAGTTCTTC. This encodes CASSPHVDEQFF.

This clonotype showed up just a few times. This chain uses TRBV18 with TRBJ2-1; TRBD2 matches 11 bases. Looked up from germline, CDR1 is KGHSH and CDR2 is LQKENI. CDR3 length: 18 amino acids. Trimming cost V 3 bases and J 7 bases; bases outside gene matches: 14. The CDR3 loop is CASSPELAGVSKSNEQFF. CDR3 in DNA: TGTGCCAGCTCACCGGAACTAGCGGGAGTCAGCAAGTCGAATGAGCAGTTCTTC.

The sample holds many counts of this clonotype. The gene calls are TRBV2 and TRBJ1-1; D is uncertain. V was clipped by 8 bases and J by 0 bases, with 7 bases between them. The germline gives CDR1 SNHLY, CDR2 FYNNEI. This CDR3 comprises 12 residues. This chain's CDR3 is CASVRLNTEAFF. The CDR3 DNA is TGTGCCAGCGTCAGGCTGAACACTGAAGCTTTCTTT.

This clonotype was seen repeatedly, ten times or more. The chain carries TRBV3-1 and TRBJ2-3; the D is unclear. Trimming pared 0 bases from V and 3 bases from J, leaving 16 bases between. CDR1 and CDR2 from the germline V gene are LGHDT and YNNKEL (reference sequence). This CDR3 is 17 amino acids long. In DNA form, the CDR3 reads TGTGCCAGCAGCCAAGACCACTTAGGTCCGTGGACAGATACGCAGTATTTT. Translation: CASSQDHLGPWTDTQYF.

In its sample, this clonotype was seen many times. V is TRBV6-5 and J is TRBJ1-1, with D possibly being TRBD1 (5 bases). Germline V gene data show CDR1 as MNHEY and CDR2 as SVGAGI. The CDR3 contains 16 residues. With 2 bases removed from V and 0 bases from J, the gap between germline ends came to 13 bases. The CDR3 is CASSYIQGSMNTEAFF. CDR3 DNA sequence: TGTGCCAGCAGTTACATCCAGGGATCTATGAACACTGAAGCTTTCTTT.

This clonotype was counted between two and nine times. The CDR3 DNA follows: TGTGCCATCAGTGACCCCCCGGGCGGGCAGTACTTC. This codes for CAISDPPGGQYF. The chain is built from TRBV10-3 and TRBJ2-7; no definite D call. The V gene lost 3 bases and the J gene lost 9 bases, with 12 bases spanning the gap. The CDR3 covers 12 residues. Germline loops: CDR1 ENHRY, CDR2 SYGVKD.

V gene TRBV7-6 combines with J gene TRBJ2-5; 12 nucleotides agree with TRBD2. The J call may not be correct, given that the DNA end is closer to TRBJ2-7. The CDR3 consists of 16 residues. Germline assignment: CDR1 SGHVS and CDR2 FNYEAQ. CDR3 loop: CASALLAGGPSYEQYF. Written as DNA, the CDR3 is TGTGCCAGCGCTCTTCTAGCGGGAGGGCCGTCCTACGAGCAGTACTTC.

The chain carries TRBV20-1 and TRBJ2-1, with 7 nucleotides matching TRBD2. Trimming at V came to 6 bases and at J to 0 bases, leaving 5 bases not matched to a gene. CDR3 length: 14 residues. CDR1 DFQATT and CDR2 SNEGSKA come from the germline V gene (reference sequence). The CDR3 is CSAPSGASYNEQFF. DNA for the CDR3: TGCAGTGCCCCGAGCGGGGCCTCCTACAATGAGCAGTTCTTC.

The rearrangement links TRBV5-4 to TRBJ2-7; 10 nucleotides match TRBD2. There are 17 residues in the CDR3. Losses at the gene ends were 3 bases for V and 6 bases for J; bases not matched to a gene: 15. Germline V gives CDR1 SGHNT, CDR2 YYREEE (reference sequence). The CDR3 DNA follows: TGTGCCAGCAGCTCGTTGACTAGCGGGTCTCCAAGGGGCGAGCAGTACTTC. Translated, it gives CASSSLTSGSPRGEQYF.

At least ten counts were recorded for this clonotype. The chain has TRBV12-3 or TRBV12-4 and TRBJ1-1; no firm D call. CDR3 length equals 13 residues. Trimming cost V 1 base and J 4 bases, with 7 bases left between them. CDR3 sequence (DNA): TGTGCCAGCAGTTTAGGGGCAATCACTGAAGCTTTCTTT. Protein product: CASSLGAITEAFF.

This clonotype occurred a few times. The CDR3 sequence is CASSPTPGQGEETQYF. CDR3 coding DNA: TGCGCCAGCAGCCCAACCCCGGGACAGGGAGAAGAGACCCAGTACTTC. The chain couples TRBV5-1 to TRBJ2-5; TRBD1 aligns across 9 bases. CDR3 length: 16 amino acids. J was trimmed by 3 bases and V by 4 bases; bases with no gene match: 10. Germline V gene data show CDR1 as SGHRS and CDR2 as YFSETQ.

This clonotype appeared many times. J is TRBJ2-2 and V is TRBV5-1, with D possibly called TRBD1 or TRBD2 (5 bases each). This CDR3 has 17 residues. V shed 0 bases and J shed 2 bases, with 14 bases lying between them. Per the germline V gene, CDR1 is SGHRS and CDR2 is YFSETQ. CDR3: CASSLDFSGANTGELFF. The CDR3 DNA is TGCGCCAGCAGCTTGGATTTTTCCGGGGCAAACACCGGGGAGCTGTTTTTT.

This clonotype was counted at least ten times. This chain joins TRBV4-1 and TRBJ2-3; 8 bases map to TRBD2. CDR3 size: 15 residues. Trimming removed 4 bases from V and 4 bases from J; junction bases left unmatched: 7. Germline V gene data show CDR1 as MGHRA and CDR2 as YSYEKL. CDR3: CASSPSTSASDTQYF. The CDR3 nucleotides read TGCGCCAGCAGCCCTTCGACTAGCGCCTCAGATACGCAGTATTTT.

This clonotype has ten or more counts. The chain combines TRBV11-1 with TRBJ1-1, with D uncertain. CDR3 size: 15 residues. V was pared by 3 bases and J by 0 bases, with 11 bases between. Germline assignment: CDR1 SGHAT and CDR2 FQDESV (reference sequence). As DNA, the CDR3 is TGTGCCAGCAGCTTCGGTCGGGGATTGAACACTGAAGCTTTCTTT. It translates to CASSFGRGLNTEAFF. The entire variable domain, with the rest obtained from reference TRBV11-1 and TRBJ1-1, is as follows: EAEVAQSPRYKITEKSQAVAFWCDPISGHATLYWYRQILGQGPELLVQFQDESVVDDSQLPKDRFSAERLKGVDSTLKIQPAELGDSAMYLCASSFGRGLNTEAFFGQGTRLTVV.

The DNA of the CDR3 is TGTGCCAGCAGCCAAGACAGGTTTCAAGAGACCCAGTACTTC. Encoded protein: CASSQDRFQETQYF. The chain combines TRBV7-9 with TRBJ2-5, with a tentative D call TRBD1 (6 bases). Germline V CDR1 and CDR2: SEHNR, FQNEAQ (reference sequence). This CDR3 is built from 14 residues. V shed 5 bases and J shed 2 bases, with 12 bases lying between them.

V gene TRBV5-6 combines with J gene TRBJ1-3; unclear D gene. Trimming stripped 4 bases from V and 3 bases from J, with 8 bases between. CDR3 size: 13 residues. From germline, CDR1 is SGHDT and CDR2 YYEEEE. The CDR3 DNA sequence: TGTGCCAGCAGCCTTGACGGTGGAAACACCATATATTTT. It yields the protein CASSLDGGNTIYF.

The V and J genes are TRBV24-1 and TRBJ2-1; the match to TRBD2 covers 12 bases. Trimming cost V 3 bases and J 10 bases; bases outside gene matches: 6. Germline CDR1 and CDR2: KGHDR and SFDVKD. This CDR3 has 15 residues. The CDR3 protein is CATSDARLAGDEQFF. For the CDR3, the DNA is TGTGCCACCAGTGATGCAAGACTAGCGGGAGACGAGCAGTTCTTC.

This clonotype has a handful of counts. V and J are TRBV5-1 and TRBJ2-2; the D gene is possibly TRBD2 (5 bases). Germline V CDR1 and CDR2: SGHRS, YFSETQ. The CDR3 has 16 amino acids. V dropped 1 base and J dropped 3 bases, with 13 bases sitting between them. This chain's CDR3 is CASSLLFSGDTGELFF. DNA of the CDR3: TGCGCCAGCAGCTTGCTTTTCAGCGGCGACACCGGGGAGCTGTTTTTT.

This rearrangement joins TRBV25-1 to TRBJ2-5; 9 bases line up with TRBD2. The junction had 3 bases not matched to a gene; V was cut back by 0 bases and J by 1 base. CDR3 length: 16 amino acids. Germline assignment: CDR1 MGHDK and CDR2 SYGVNS. The CDR3 reads CASSEYWGLAQETQYF. The CDR3 DNA sequence: TGTGCCAGCAGTGAATATTGGGGACTAGCCCAAGAGACCCAGTACTTC.

In this sample, this clonotype turned up many times. The CDR3 bases are TGTGCCAGCTCACCTTCGACGGGGAACACTGAAGCTTTCTTT. It specifies CASSPSTGNTEAFF. The chain employs TRBV18 and TRBJ1-1; no clear D. V was shortened by 3 bases and J by 1 base, with 9 bases between the two germline ends. This CDR3 region has 14 residues. Per the germline V gene, CDR1 is KGHSH and CDR2 is LQKENI.

There are many counts of this clonotype. V and J are TRBV12-5 and TRBJ2-3, with TRBD2 matching 8 bases. This CDR3 comprises 20 residues. Germline-derived CDR1 and CDR2 are LGHNT and FRNRAP. V lost 2 bases, J lost 1 base, and 17 bases stayed unmatched. In DNA form, the CDR3 reads TGTGCTAGTGGTTTGAGACTAGTAGCCGGGAGGGAGTGGCGCACAGATACGCAGTATTTT. It codes for CASGLRLVAGREWRTDTQYF.

The sample holds many counts of this clonotype. V usage is TRBV6-1 and J usage is TRBJ1-3; D call uncertain. Germline CDR1 MNHNS, CDR2 SASEGT. The CDR3 is made up of 13 amino acids. V gave up 7 bases and J gave up 5 bases, with 12 bases separating them. The CDR3 spells CASKARHRNTIYF. Here the CDR3 DNA reads TGTGCCAGCAAGGCTAGACACAGAAACACCATATATTTT.

V is TRBV29-1 and J is TRBJ1-1; 7 bases match TRBD1. Unmatched junction bases numbered 17, after V lost 7 bases and J lost 6 bases. Per the germline V gene, CDR1 is SQVTM and CDR2 is ANQGSEA. The CDR3 extends over 15 amino acids. CDR3 sequence reads: CSASLLTGWGAEAFF. The CDR3 DNA sequence: TGCAGCGCCTCACTTTTGACAGGGTGGGGAGCTGAAGCTTTCTTT.

Ten or more counts support this clonotype. The J gene is TRBJ2-3, the V gene TRBV12-3 or TRBV12-4; TRBD2 matches at 7 bases. There are 16 residues in the CDR3. Unmatched junction bases numbered 12, after V lost 5 bases and J lost 4 bases. In nucleotides, the CDR3 is TGTGCCAGCAGTGCCCTTTTGCGGGAGTTGGCAGATACGCAGTATTTT. This gives the protein CASSALLRELADTQYF.

The CDR3 sequence is CASSVAGGRDEQYF. The CDR3 bases are TGTGCCAGCAGTGTGGCAGGGGGCCGGGACGAGCAGTACTTC. The genes are TRBV2 and TRBJ2-7, with TRBD1 identical over 8 bases. CDR3 length: 14 residues. Germline V lookup: CDR1 SNHLY, CDR2 FYNNEI. V lost 4 bases, J lost 5 bases, and 7 bases stayed unmatched.

This clonotype was recorded many times. The V gene is TRBV2, the J gene TRBJ2-1; weak D call: TRBD2 (5 bases). The germline CDR1 and CDR2 sequences are SNHLY and FYNNEI. This CDR3 spans 14 amino acids. Trimming stripped 6 bases from V and 0 bases from J, with 9 bases between. The CDR3 DNA reads as TGTGCCAGCAGGTCGGGGAGCTCCTACAATGAGCAGTTCTTC. It specifies CASRSGSSYNEQFF. The whole variable domain, filled in from reference TRBV2 and TRBJ2-1, reads EPEVTQTPSHQVTQMGQEVILRCVPISNHLYFYWYRQILGQKVEFLVSFYNNEISEKSEIFDDQFSVERPDGSNFTLKIRSTKLEDSAMYFCASRSGSSYNEQFFGPGTRLTVL.

This clonotype was recorded many times. The genes are TRBV18 and TRBJ2-1, with 10 bases that match TRBD2. This CDR3 is 15 amino acids long. The V and J ends lost 2 bases and 6 bases, in that order; junction bases with no gene match: 4. From germline, CDR1 is KGHSH and CDR2 LQKENI. CDR3 coding DNA: TGTGCCAGCTCACCAGGCAGCGGGAGGGGCAATGAGCAGTTCTTC. It encodes CASSPGSGRGNEQFF.

This clonotype showed up many times. The chain joins TRBV27 to TRBJ2-3, with 8 positions matching TRBD2. Germline values: CDR1 MNHEY, CDR2 SMNVEV (reference sequence). The CDR3 consists of 15 residues. The V and J ends lost 8 bases and 1 base, in that order; junction bases with no gene match: 8. The CDR3 DNA reads TGTGCCAGCCGCGGGGGGCTATACGGCACAGATACGCAGTATTTT. Translated: CASRGGLYGTDTQYF.

In this sample, this clonotype turned up many times. In DNA, the CDR3 is TGCAGTGCTAGGGGGGGTGGGATGCACACCGGGGAGCTGTTTTTT. Encoded protein: CSARGGGMHTGELFF. The rearrangement links TRBV20-1 to TRBJ2-2; a possible D gene is TRBD2 (6 bases). V was trimmed by 3 bases and J by 3 bases, leaving 14 bases between them. The CDR3 length is 15 residues. Germline V lookup: CDR1 DFQATT, CDR2 SNEGSKA (reference sequence).

V gene TRBV7-2 combines with J gene TRBJ2-3; D is ambiguous. Trimming took 7 bases from V and 3 from J, leaving 20 bases between them. The germline V gene encodes CDR1 SGHTA and CDR2 FQGNSA. The CDR3 is 16 residues long. In DNA, the CDR3 is TGTGCCAGCACCCTCAACTTCCGGCTGCAAACAGATACGCAGTATTTT. It translates to CASTLNFRLQTDTQYF.

The gene calls are TRBV30 and TRBJ1-5; the D gene is possibly TRBD1 (5 bases). From germline, CDR1 is GTSNPN and CDR2 SVGIG (reference sequence). V was cut by 4 bases and J by 4 bases, with 17 bases left in between. The CDR3 loop spans 15 amino acids. The CDR3 sequence is CAWNSGTDWNQPQHF. As DNA, the CDR3 is TGTGCCTGGAACTCCGGGACCGACTGGAATCAGCCCCAGCATTTT.